This T cell receptor (beta chain) appears in the sequencing data of a study of T cells in Graves' hyperthyroidism and ophthalmopathy. The V and J ends lost 3 bases and 2 bases respectively, with 0 bases between them. The germline gives CDR1 DFQATT, CDR2 SNEGSKA (reference sequence). This CDR3 has 10 amino acids. It was RNA transcripts that yielded the amplified TCR beta CDR3 regions. RT-PCR in the first round (using the HTBI primer set) targeted the TCR CDR3. TCRdb called the multiplex PCR reads again in MiXCR, with one record for every CDR3 protein. The repertoire holds a few hundred thousand distinct CDR3 sequences, with around 15% as singletons. This clonotype occurred many times.

Sequenced sample: blood. The chain joins TRBV20-1 to TRBJ2-3; D not resolved. The sequence was collected from a woman aged 40-49 years with Graves' ophthalmopathy. CDR3 sequence reads: CSASTDTQYF. CDR3 bases: TGCAGTGCTAGCACAGATACGCAGTATTTT.